A single sample gave rise to the 3 T cell receptor beta chains below, sequenced in a study of T cells after yellow fever vaccination. MiXCR was run by TCRdb on the 5' RACE reads, yielding one entry per CDR3 protein. The sample holds some 320,000 distinct CDR3 sequences, 8.7% seen once. The input for sequencing was PBMCs, taken on the day of the first yellow fever vaccination. Receptors were obtained from a man aged 18-30 years who received the YFV17D yellow fever vaccine.

This clonotype was seen only a few times. CDR3 in DNA: TGTGCCAGCAGTTTATTACCCCTGGCGGGGCCCACAGATACGCAGTATTTT. Its translation: CASSLLPLAGPTDTQYF. The chain employs TRBV12-3 or TRBV12-4 and TRBJ2-3; D may be TRBD2 (6 bases). The V gene lost 2 bases and the J gene lost 2 bases, with 17 bases spanning the gap. The CDR3 totals 17 residues.

This clonotype turned up a few times. The chain joins TRBV21-1 to TRBJ2-7; the D call in the table, TRBD1, was not verified against the DNA. TRBV21-1 is flagged as a pseudogene. This CDR3 spans 12 amino acids. DNA of the CDR3: TGTGCCAGCAGCAACCCCCCGTACGAGCAGTACGTC. This translates into CASSNPPYEQYV.

This clonotype showed up just a few times. The chain employs TRBV20-1 and TRBJ2-2; perhaps TRBD2 as D (5 bases). Germline CDR1 is DFQATT and CDR2 is SNEGSKA (reference sequence). The CDR3 is 15 residues long. V was clipped by 0 bases and J by 0 bases, with 8 bases between them. The DNA for the CDR3 is TGCAGTGCTAGAGATCTGACTACGAACACCGGGGAGCTGTTTTTT. It translates to CSARDLTTNTGELFF.